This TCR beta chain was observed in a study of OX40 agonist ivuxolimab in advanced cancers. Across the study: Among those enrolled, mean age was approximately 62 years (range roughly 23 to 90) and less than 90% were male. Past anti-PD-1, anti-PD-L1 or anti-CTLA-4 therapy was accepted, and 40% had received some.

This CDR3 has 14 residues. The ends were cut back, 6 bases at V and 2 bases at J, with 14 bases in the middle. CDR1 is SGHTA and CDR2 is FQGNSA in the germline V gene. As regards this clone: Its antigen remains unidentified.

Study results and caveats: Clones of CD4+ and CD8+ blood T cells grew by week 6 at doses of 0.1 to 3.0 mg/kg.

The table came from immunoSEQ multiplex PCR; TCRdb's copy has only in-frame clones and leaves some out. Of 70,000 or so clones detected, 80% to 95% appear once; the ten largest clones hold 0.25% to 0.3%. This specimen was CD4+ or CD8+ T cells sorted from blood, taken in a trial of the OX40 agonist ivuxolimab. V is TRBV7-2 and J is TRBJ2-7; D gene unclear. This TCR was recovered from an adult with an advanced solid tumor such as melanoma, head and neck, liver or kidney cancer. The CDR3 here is CASSSTVPPYEQYF. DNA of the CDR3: TGTGCCAGCAGTTCGACGGTGCCCCCCTACGAGCAGTACTTC.